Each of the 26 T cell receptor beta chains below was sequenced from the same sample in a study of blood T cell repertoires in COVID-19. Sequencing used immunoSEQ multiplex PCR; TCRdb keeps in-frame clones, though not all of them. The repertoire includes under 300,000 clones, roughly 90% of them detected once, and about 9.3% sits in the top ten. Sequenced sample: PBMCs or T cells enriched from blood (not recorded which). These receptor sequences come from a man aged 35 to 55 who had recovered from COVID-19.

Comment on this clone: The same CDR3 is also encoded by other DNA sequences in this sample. CDR3 in amino acids: CASSPDSYEQYF. CDR3 nucleotides: TGTGCCAGCAGTCCCGACAGCTACGAGCAGTACTTC. The chain has TRBV12-3 or TRBV12-4 and TRBJ2-7; D may be TRBD1 (5 bases). Trimming stripped 5 bases from V and 3 bases from J, with 8 bases between. This CDR3 region has 12 residues.

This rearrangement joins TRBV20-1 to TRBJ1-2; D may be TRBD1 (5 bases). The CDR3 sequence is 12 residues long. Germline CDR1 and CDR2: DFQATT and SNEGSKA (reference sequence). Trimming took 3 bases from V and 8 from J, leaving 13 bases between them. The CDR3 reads CSASLAGRGYTF. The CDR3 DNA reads TGCAGTGCTAGTCTAGCGGGGCGAGGCTACACCTTC.

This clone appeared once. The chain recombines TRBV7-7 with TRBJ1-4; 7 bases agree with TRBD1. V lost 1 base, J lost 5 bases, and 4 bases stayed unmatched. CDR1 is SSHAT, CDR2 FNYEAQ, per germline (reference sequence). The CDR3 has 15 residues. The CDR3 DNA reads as TGTGCCAGCAGCTTAGGGGACAGCCGCAATGAAAAACTGTTTTTT. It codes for CASSLGDSRNEKLFF.

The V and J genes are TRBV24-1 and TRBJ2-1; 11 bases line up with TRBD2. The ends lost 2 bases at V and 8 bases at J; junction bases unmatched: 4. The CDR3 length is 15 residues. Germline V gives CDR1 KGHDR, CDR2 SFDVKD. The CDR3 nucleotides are TGTGCCACCAGTGATTCACTAGCGGGAGTCCATGAGCAGTTCTTC. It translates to CATSDSLAGVHEQFF.

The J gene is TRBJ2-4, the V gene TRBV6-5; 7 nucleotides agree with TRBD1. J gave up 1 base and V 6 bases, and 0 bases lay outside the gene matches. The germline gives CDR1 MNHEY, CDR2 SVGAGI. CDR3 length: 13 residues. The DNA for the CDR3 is TGTGCCAGCAGCAGGGGGGCCAAAAACATTCAGTACTTC. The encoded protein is CASSRGAKNIQYF.

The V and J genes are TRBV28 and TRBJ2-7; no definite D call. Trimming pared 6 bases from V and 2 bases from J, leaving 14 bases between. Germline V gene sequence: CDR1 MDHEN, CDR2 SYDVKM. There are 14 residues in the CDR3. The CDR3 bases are TGTGCCAGCAGCCGGTCGGTGTCCCCCTACGAGCAGTACTTC. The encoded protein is CASSRSVSPYEQYF.

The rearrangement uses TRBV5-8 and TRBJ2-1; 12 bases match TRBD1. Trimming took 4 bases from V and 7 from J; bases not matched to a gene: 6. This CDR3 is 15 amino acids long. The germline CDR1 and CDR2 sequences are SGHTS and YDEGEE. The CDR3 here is CASSLGTGGTNEQFF. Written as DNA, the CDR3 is TGTGCCAGCAGCCTAGGGACAGGGGGCACGAATGAGCAGTTCTTC.

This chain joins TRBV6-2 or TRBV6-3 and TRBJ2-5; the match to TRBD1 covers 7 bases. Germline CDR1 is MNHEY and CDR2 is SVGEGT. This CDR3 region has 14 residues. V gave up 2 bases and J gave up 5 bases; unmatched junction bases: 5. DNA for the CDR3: TGTGCCAGCAGTTACACAGGGGTTAGGGAGACCCAGTACTTC. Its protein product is CASSYTGVRETQYF.

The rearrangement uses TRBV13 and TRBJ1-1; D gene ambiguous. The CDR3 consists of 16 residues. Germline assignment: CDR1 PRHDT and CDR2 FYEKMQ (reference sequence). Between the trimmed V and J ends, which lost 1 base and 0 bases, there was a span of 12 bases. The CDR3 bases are TGTGCCAGCAGCTTAGAGTCGTACAGCATGAACACTGAAGCTTTCTTT. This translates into CASSLESYSMNTEAFF.

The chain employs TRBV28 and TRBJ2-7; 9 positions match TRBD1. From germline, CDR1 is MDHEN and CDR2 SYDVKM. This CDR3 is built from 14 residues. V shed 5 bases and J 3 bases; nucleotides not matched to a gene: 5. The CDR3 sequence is CASSLGDRDYEQYF. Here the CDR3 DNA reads TGTGCCAGCAGTCTTGGGGACAGGGACTACGAGCAGTACTTC.

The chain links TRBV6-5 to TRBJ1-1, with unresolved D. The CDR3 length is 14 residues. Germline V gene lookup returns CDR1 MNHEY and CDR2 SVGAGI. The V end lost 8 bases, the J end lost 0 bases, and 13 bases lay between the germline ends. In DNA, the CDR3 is TGTGCCAGCTTATTTAACAGTGTGAACACTGAAGCTTTCTTT. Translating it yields CASLFNSVNTEAFF.

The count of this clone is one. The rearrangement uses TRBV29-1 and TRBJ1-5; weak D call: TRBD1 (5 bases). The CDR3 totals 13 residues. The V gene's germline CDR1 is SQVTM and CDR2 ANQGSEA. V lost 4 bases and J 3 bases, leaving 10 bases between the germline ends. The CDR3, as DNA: TGCAGCGTTGTTTGGGGGGTCAATCAGCCCCAGCATTTT. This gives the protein CSVVWGVNQPQHF.

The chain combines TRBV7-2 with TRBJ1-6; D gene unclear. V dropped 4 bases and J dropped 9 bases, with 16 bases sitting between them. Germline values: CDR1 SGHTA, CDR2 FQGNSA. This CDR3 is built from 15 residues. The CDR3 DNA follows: TGTGCCAGCAGCTCTAATGGTGTTAGTAGTTCACCCCTCCACTTT. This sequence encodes CASSSNGVSSSPLHF.

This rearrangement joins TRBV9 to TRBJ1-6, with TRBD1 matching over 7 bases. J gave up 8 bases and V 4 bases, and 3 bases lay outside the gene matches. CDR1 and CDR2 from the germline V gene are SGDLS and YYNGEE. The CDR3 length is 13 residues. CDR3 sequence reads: CASSMGTDSPLHF. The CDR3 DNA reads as TGTGCCAGCAGCATGGGGACAGATTCACCCCTCCACTTT.

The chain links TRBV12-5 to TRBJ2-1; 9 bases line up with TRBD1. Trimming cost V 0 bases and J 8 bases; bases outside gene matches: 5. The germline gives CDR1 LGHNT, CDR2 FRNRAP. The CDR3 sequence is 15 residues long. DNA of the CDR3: TGTGCTAGTGGTTTGGTCGGACAGGGGAGAGATGAGCAGTTCTTC. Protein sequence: CASGLVGQGRDEQFF.

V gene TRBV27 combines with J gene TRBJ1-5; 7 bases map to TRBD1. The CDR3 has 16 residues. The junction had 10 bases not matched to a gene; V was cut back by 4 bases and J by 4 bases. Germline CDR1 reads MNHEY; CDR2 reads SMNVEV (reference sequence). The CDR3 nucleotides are TGTGCCAGCAGTTCGAGACCGGGACAGACAAATCAGCCCCAGCATTTT. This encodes CASSSRPGQTNQPQHF.

This chain's CDR3 is CASSVDAGTSGRGEQYF. The CDR3 nucleotides read TGTGCCAGCAGCGTAGACGCCGGGACATCAGGCAGGGGAGAGCAGTACTTC. V usage is TRBV9 and J usage is TRBJ2-7; D might be TRBD1 (6 bases). Germline V gene sequence: CDR1 SGDLS, CDR2 YYNGEE. The CDR3 has 17 amino acids. Trimming cost V 0 bases and J 7 bases, with 23 bases left between them.

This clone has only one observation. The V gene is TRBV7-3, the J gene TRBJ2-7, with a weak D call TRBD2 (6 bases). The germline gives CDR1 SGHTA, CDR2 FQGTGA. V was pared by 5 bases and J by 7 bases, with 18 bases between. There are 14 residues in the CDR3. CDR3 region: CASSDGSLGREQYF. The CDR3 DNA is TGTGCCAGCAGCGACGGGAGTTTGGGGAGGGAGCAGTACTTC. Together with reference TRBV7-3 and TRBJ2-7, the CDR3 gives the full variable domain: GAGVSQTPSNKVTEKGKYVELRCDPISGHTALYWYRQSLGQGPEFLIYFQGTGAADDSGLPNDRFFAVRPEGSVSTLKIQRTERGDSAVYLCASSDGSLGREQYFGPGTRLTVT.

Here the CDR3 reads CASGGATNEKLFF. CDR3 sequence (DNA): TGTGCCAGTGGGGGCGCAACTAATGAAAAACTGTTTTTT. The chain uses TRBV6-5 and TRBJ1-4, with D perhaps matching TRBD1 (6 bases). The V and J ends lost 9 bases and 0 bases respectively, with 8 bases between them. The CDR3 has 13 amino acids. Germline values: CDR1 MNHEY, CDR2 SVGAGI.

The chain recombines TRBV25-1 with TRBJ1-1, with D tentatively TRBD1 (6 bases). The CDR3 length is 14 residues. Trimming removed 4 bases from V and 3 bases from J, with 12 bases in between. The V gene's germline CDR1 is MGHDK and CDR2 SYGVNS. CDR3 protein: CASSAGHWDTEAFF. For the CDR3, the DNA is TGTGCCAGCAGTGCGGGACACTGGGACACTGAAGCTTTCTTT.

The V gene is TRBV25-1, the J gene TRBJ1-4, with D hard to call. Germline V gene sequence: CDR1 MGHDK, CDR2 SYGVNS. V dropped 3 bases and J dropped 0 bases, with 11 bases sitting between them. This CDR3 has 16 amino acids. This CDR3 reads CASSEGRVATNEKLFF. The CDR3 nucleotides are TGTGCCAGCAGTGAGGGGAGGGTGGCAACTAATGAAAAACTGTTTTTT.

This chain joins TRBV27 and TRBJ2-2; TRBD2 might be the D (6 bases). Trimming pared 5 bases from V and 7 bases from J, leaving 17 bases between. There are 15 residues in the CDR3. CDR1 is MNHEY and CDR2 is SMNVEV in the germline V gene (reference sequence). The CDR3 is CASSPWAGFGGELFF. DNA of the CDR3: TGTGCCAGCAGTCCCTGGGCGGGGTTTGGCGGGGAGCTGTTTTTT.

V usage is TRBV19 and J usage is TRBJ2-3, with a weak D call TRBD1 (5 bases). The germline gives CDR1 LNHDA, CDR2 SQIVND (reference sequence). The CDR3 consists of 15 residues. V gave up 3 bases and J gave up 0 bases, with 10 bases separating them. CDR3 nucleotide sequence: TGTGCCAGTAGTATGCCCAGGGCTAGCACAGATACGCAGTATTTT. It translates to CASSMPRASTDTQYF. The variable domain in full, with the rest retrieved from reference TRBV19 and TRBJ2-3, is DGGITQSPKYLFRKEGQNVTLSCEQNLNHDAMYWYRQDPGQGLRLIYYSQIVNDFQKGDIAEGYSVSREKKESFPLTVTSAQKNPTAFYLCASSMPRASTDTQYFGPGTRLTVL.

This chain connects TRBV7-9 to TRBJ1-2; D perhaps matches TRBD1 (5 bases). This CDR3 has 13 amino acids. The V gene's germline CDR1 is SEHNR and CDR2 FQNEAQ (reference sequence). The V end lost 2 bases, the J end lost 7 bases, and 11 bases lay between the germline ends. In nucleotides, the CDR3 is TGTGCCAGCAGCTTATCAGGGATTGGTGGCTACACCTTC. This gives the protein CASSLSGIGGYTF.

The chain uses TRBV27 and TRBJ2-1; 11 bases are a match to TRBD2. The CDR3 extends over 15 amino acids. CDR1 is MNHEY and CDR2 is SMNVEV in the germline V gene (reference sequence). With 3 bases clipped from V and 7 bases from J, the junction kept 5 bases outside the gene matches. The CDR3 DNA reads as TGTGCCAGCAGTTTCATAGCGGGGGGGCTAAATGAGCAGTTCTTC. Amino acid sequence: CASSFIAGGLNEQFF.

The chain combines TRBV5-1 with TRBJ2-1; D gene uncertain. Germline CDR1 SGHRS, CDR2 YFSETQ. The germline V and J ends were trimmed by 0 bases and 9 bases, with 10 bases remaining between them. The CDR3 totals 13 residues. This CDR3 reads CASSLGSIGEQFF. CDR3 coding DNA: TGCGCCAGCAGCTTGGGGTCCATCGGTGAGCAGTTCTTC.